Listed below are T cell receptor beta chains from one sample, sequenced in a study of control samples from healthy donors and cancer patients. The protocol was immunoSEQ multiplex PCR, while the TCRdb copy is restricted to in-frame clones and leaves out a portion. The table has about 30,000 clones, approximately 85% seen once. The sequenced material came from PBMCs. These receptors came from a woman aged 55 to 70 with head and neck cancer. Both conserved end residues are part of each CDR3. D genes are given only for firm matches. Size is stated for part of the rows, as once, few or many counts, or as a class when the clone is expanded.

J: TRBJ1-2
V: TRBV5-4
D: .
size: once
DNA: TGTGCCAGCAGCTTGAACAATGACTATGGCTACACCTTC
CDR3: CASSLNNDYGYTF

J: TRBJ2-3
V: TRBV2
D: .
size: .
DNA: TGTGCCAGCATCCGAGGGGAAGAGCACGATACGCAGTATTTT
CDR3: CASIRGEEHDTQYF

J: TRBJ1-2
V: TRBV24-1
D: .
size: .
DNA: TGTGCCACCAGTGATACAGACTATGGCTACACCTTC
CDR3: CATSDTDYGYTF

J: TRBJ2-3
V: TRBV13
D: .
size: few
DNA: TGTGCCAGCAGCTTAGTGGGCGGGGATACGCAGTATTTT
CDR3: CASSLVGGDTQYF

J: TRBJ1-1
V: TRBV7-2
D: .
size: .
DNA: TGTGCCAGCAGCATATCACGATGGAACACTGAAGCTTTCTTT
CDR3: CASSISRWNTEAFF

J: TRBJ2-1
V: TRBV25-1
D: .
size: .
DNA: TGTGCCAGCATCGGGTGGGACGGCGGCTACAATGAGCAGTTCTTC
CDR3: CASIGWDGGYNEQFF

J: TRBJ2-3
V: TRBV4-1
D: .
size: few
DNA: TGCGCCAGCAGCCAAGTCGGCGGAAGAAGCACAGATACGCAGTATTTT
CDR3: CASSQVGGRSTDTQYF

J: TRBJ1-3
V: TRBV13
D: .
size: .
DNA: TGTGCCAGCAGCTTCTCTGGAAACACCATATATTTT
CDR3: CASSFSGNTIYF

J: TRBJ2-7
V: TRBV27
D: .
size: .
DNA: TGTGCCAGCAGTTTAAACTGGGGGGACTCCTACGAGCAGTACTTC
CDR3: CASSLNWGDSYEQYF

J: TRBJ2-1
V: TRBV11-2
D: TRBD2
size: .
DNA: TGTGCCAGCAGCTTAGATGGAGCGGGAGGGCAGTTCTTC
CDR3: CASSLDGAGGQFF

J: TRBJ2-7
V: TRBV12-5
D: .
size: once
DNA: TGTGCTAGTGCCCAGGCCGGGTTCCCGGGGGACGAGCAGTACTTC
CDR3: CASAQAGFPGDEQYF

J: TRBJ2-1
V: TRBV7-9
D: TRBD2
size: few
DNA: TGTGCCAGCCATAGCGGGCGAAGCTCCTACAATGAGCAGTTCTTC
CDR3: CASHSGRSSYNEQFF

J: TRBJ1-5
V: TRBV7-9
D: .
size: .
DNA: TGTGCCAGCAGCTTAGGAGGTAACAATCAGCCCCAGCATTTT
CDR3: CASSLGGNNQPQHF

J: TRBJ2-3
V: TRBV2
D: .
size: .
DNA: TGTGCCAGCAGTTGGAGCACAGATACGCAGTATTTT
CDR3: CASSWSTDTQYF

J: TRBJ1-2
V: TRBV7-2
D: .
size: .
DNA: TGTGCCAGCAGCCCCGCGACCGGATCCTATGGCTACACCTTC
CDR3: CASSPATGSYGYTF

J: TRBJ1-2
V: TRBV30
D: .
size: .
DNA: TGTGCCTGGAAAGCACAGAGCCCCTATGGCTACACCTTC
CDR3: CAWKAQSPYGYTF

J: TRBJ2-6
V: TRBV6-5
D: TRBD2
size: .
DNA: TGTGCCAGCAAGCGGGGTTTAGCTGGGGCCAACGTCCTGACTTTC
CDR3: CASKRGLAGANVLTF

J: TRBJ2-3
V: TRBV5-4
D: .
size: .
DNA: TGTGCCAGCAGCTTGGAAGGGTTCGGAGATACGCAGTATTTT
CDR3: CASSLEGFGDTQYF

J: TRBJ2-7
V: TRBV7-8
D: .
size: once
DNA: TGTGCCAGCAGCTTAGCGGGAGGTCTAACCTACGAGCAGTACTTC
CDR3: CASSLAGGLTYEQYF

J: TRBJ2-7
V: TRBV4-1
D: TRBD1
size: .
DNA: TGCGCCAGCAGCCAAGAGAGGACAGGTCCGATCTACGAGCAGTACTTC
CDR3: CASSQERTGPIYEQYF

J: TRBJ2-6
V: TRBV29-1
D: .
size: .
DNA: TGCAGCGTTGAAAATTGGGCTTCTGGGGCCAACGTCCTGACTTTC
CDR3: CSVENWASGANVLTF

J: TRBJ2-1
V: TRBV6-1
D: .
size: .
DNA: TGTGCCAGCAGTGACGGGAGCTCCTACAATGAGCAGTTCTTC
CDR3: CASSDGSSYNEQFF

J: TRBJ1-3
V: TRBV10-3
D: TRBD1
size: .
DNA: TGTGCCATCGGACAGGAGTCACTAGGAAACACCATATATTTT
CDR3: CAIGQESLGNTIYF

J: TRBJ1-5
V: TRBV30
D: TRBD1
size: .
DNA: TGTGCCTGGGCGACAGGGGCAAATCAGCCCCAGCATTTT
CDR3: CAWATGANQPQHF

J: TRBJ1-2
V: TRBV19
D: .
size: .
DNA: TGTGCCAGTAGGGCCGGATATGGCTACACCTTC
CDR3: CASRAGYGYTF

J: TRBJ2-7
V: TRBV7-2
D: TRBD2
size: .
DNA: TGTGCCAGCAGCTTAGCGGCTGTTAGGTCTAGCGGGAGGGCCAGCCCTATGGACGAGCAGTACTTC
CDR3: CASSLAAVRSSGRASPMDEQYF

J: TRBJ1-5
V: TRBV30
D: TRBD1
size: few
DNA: TGTGCCTGGAGTGTACGAGGGGGCGGACAGCCCCAGCATTTT
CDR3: CAWSVRGGGQPQHF

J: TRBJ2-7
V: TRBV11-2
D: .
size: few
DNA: TGTGCCAGCAGCTCTTTGACTGTATTCTACGAGCAGTACTTC
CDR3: CASSSLTVFYEQYF

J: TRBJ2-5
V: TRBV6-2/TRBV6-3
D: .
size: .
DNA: TGTGCCAGCAGTTACGCCGGTAGCTACCAAGAGACCCAGTACTTC
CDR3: CASSYAGSYQETQYF

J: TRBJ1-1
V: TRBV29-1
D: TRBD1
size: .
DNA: TGCAGCACGGGACAGGGCAAAACTTTCTTT
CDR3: CSTGQGKTFF

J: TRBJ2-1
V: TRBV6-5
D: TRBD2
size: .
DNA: TGTGCCAGCAGCGATAGGACTAGCGGGATCGATGAGCAGTTCTTC
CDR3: CASSDRTSGIDEQFF

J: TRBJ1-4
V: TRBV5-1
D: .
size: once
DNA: TGCGCCAGCAGCTTGTGGGGGGTGACAAAGGGATCTAATGAAAAACTGTTTTTT
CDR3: CASSLWGVTKGSNEKLFF

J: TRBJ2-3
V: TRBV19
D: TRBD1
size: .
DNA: TGTGCCAGTAGTATAAGGGACAGGGTGACAGATACGCAGTATTTT
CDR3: CASSIRDRVTDTQYF

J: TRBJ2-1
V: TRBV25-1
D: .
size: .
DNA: TGTGCCAGCAGGGGGGACCGAAGTCGTCATGAGCAGTTCTTC
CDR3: CASRGDRSRHEQFF

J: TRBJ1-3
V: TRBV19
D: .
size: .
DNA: TGTGCCAGTACTACCTTCTCTGGAAACACCATATATTTT
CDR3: CASTTFSGNTIYF

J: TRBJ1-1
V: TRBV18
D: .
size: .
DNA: TGTGCCAGCTCACCAAACCCGCAGGGCCCTGAAGCTTTCTTT
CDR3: CASSPNPQGPEAFF

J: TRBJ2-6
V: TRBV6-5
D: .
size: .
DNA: TGTGCCACTGGGGGATCTGGGGCCAACGTCCTGACTTTC
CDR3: CATGGSGANVLTF

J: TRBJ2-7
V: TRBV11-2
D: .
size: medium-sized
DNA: TGTGCCAGCAGCTTAGATCGGGGGCTAGGCTACGAGCAGTACTTC
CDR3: CASSLDRGLGYEQYF

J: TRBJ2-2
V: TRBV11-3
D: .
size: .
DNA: TGTGCCAGCAGCTTAGGGGTAACCGGGGAGCTGTTTTTT
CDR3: CASSLGVTGELFF

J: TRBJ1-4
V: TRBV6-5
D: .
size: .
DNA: TGTGCCAGCAGTTACTCGCGGGGGCCCGCTGAAAAACTGTTTTTT
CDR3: CASSYSRGPAEKLFF

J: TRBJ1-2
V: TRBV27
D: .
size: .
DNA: TGTGCCAGCAGTATAAACACGTTTGATGGCTACACCTTC
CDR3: CASSINTFDGYTF

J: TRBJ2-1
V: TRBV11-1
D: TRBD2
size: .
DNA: TGTGCCAGCAGCCAACGGCGGGAGGCCCTTGAGCAGTTCTTC
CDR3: CASSQRREALEQFF

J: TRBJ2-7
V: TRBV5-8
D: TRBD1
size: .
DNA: TGTGCCAGCAGCCCCGGGTGGACAGGCGGGGAGCAGTACTTC
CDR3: CASSPGWTGGEQYF